The rows below give T cell receptor beta chains drawn from one sample of a study of T cell repertoires in cytomegalovirus infection. A single record per CDR3 protein comes from TCRdb applying MiXCR to the reads. The sample has under 600,000 distinct CDR3 sequences, 16% seen once; the top ten hold 20% to 30%. The sample consisted of CD8+ T cells from PBMCs. These TCRs come from a human donor in good health (CMV status not recorded). Some clones in this sample may be carry-over from other donors' samples. CDR3s include the opening cysteine and the closing phenylalanine or tryptophan. The D gene is left open where the match is weak. Clone sizes are given selectively: once, few, many, or a class where the clone is expanded.

j_call clone_size v_call d_call cdr3_nt cdr3_aa
TRBJ2-1 many TRBV5-5 TRBD2 TGTGCCAGCACCATTGGACTAGCGGGTTACAATGAGCAGTTCTTC CASTIGLAGYNEQFF
TRBJ1-1 many TRBV7-9 NA TGTGCCAGCAGCATCCCGGACAGAGGCACTGAAGCTTTCTTT CASSIPDRGTEAFF
TRBJ1-4 NA TRBV7-9 NA TGTGCCAGCAGCCCAGACGCCGGGGCTAATGAAAAACTGTTTTTT CASSPDAGANEKLFF
TRBJ2-3 many TRBV27 NA TGTGCCAGCAGTCCTCGGGCCAGGGGCACAGATACGCAGTATTTT CASSPRARGTDTQYF
TRBJ1-2 NA TRBV27 NA TGTGCCAGCAGTTTACGAGGGGCCCTGAACTATGGCTACACCTTC CASSLRGALNYGYTF
TRBJ2-7 few TRBV19 NA TGTGCCAGTAGTAAGCGAGACAGTTCGTCCTACGAGCAGTACTTC CASSKRDSSSYEQYF
TRBJ1-2 NA TRBV15 TRBD1 TGTACCACCAGCCCCCGGACAGGGGATTCCTATGGCTACACCTTC CTTSPRTGDSYGYTF
TRBJ1-1 many TRBV7-9 NA TGTGCCAGCAGCTTTGAGCGGGGCACTGAAGCTTTCTTT CASSFERGTEAFF
TRBJ2-7 many TRBV6-1 NA TGTGCCAGCAGTGTCTACGACGAGCAGTACTTC CASSVYDEQYF
TRBJ2-1 few TRBV20-1 TRBD2 TGCAGTGCTAGACTGGGACAGAGGACTAGCGGAAAATACAATGAGCAGTTCTTC CSARLGQRTSGKYNEQFF
TRBJ2-1 few TRBV7-3 NA TGTGCCAGCAGCTTATCCATCGTAGATGAGCAGTTCTTC CASSLSIVDEQFF
TRBJ2-1 many TRBV12-5 TRBD2 TGTGCTAGTGGTACCAGACTAGCGGGGGGAGGCAATGAGCAGTTCTTC CASGTRLAGGGNEQFF
TRBJ2-1 few TRBV6-6 NA TGTGCCAGCAACCTGCTGGCGGATTCCTACAATGAGCAGTTCTTC CASNLLADSYNEQFF
TRBJ1-2 NA TRBV6-5 NA TGTTCCCGCAGTGACCCGGGGAACTATGGCTACACCTTC CSRSDPGNYGYTF
TRBJ2-1 many TRBV28 TRBD2 TGTGCCAGCACCACCCTGGGACTAGAAAGTAGAAATGAGCAGTTCTTC CASTTLGLESRNEQFF
TRBJ2-1 few TRBV19 TRBD2 TGTGCCAGTAGTCCGGCGACCTTAGCGGGGATCTCCTACAATGAGCAGTTCTTC CASSPATLAGISYNEQFF